The 23 T cell receptor beta chains listed next were all sequenced from one sample in a study of blood T cell repertoires in COVID-19 (dated by TCRdb to 2018 to 2021). The library was made by the immunoSEQ multiplex PCR assay. Sourced from immuneACCESS, this table was stored by TCRdb with only in-frame sequences that have V and J called. A share of the clones is absent; for the studies checked, an unresolved V gene accounts for under half, and the remainder has no known explanation. The sample contains 140,000 or so clones, approximately 92% of them found a single time. Together, the top ten hold just over 3% of the sample. Sequenced: peripheral blood. The receptors derive from a woman aged 55-70 years with active COVID-19.

This clone was seen a few times. Written as DNA, the CDR3 is TGTGCCAGCAGCCAAGAAAAGACAGGGAGTCAGCCCCAGCATTTT. Protein product: CASSQEKTGSQPQHF. The gene calls are TRBV4-2 and TRBJ1-5; 7 positions match TRBD1. The V segment lost 0 bases and the J segment 6 bases; nucleotides outside the gene matches: 5. This CDR3 is built from 15 residues. Germline CDR1 is LGHNA and CDR2 is YNFKEQ.

The V and J genes are TRBV27 and TRBJ1-1; D is possibly TRBD1 (5 bases). V was pared by 3 bases and J by 1 base, with 6 bases between. The CDR3 spans 13 residues. CDR1 is MNHEY, CDR2 SMNVEV, per germline (reference sequence). CDR3 sequence reads: CASSLGGNTEAFF. The CDR3 coding sequence is TGTGCCAGCAGTTTGGGGGGGAACACTGAAGCTTTCTTT.

This chain joins TRBV4-3 and TRBJ1-4, with 9 bases fitting TRBD1. Germline CDR1 reads LGHNA; CDR2 reads YSLEER. The CDR3 sequence is 17 residues long. V lost 0 bases, J lost 7 bases, and 9 bases stayed unmatched. This CDR3 is CASSQDQMGQGFEKLFF. The CDR3 region has the DNA TGCGCCAGCAGCCAAGATCAAATGGGACAGGGTTTTGAAAAACTGTTTTTT.

The V call is TRBV3-1 (or the pseudogene TRBV3-2), the J call TRBJ1-2; the match to TRBD1 covers 8 bases. The CDR3 runs to 13 residues. CDR1 and CDR2 from the germline V gene are LGHDT and YNNKEL (reference sequence). The trim removed 4 bases at V and 12 bases at J, leaving 10 bases unmatched. The CDR3 region has the DNA TGTGCCAGCAGCCGGACAGGGATCGAGCCTCACACCTTC. Its translation is CASSRTGIEPHTF.

This chain uses TRBV30 with TRBJ1-5, with D tentatively TRBD1 (5 bases). The germline V and J ends were trimmed by 5 bases and 6 bases, with 20 bases remaining between them. CDR1 is GTSNPN and CDR2 is SVGIG in the germline V gene (reference sequence). This CDR3 has 15 residues. The CDR3 DNA reads as TGTGCCTGGGGGGCGGGTGAGGAGCGGGGTCAGCCCCAGCATTTT. Its protein product is CAWGAGEERGQPQHF.

The chain uses TRBV4-1 and TRBJ2-1; 8 nucleotides match TRBD2. V trimming: 5 bases; J trimming: 0 bases; junction bases outside the gene matches: 15. The CDR3 consists of 19 residues. CDR1 and CDR2 from the germline V gene are MGHRA and YSYEKL. As DNA, the CDR3 is TGCGCCAGCAGCAACCGCCTCCCAGCGGGAGCAAGCTCCTACAATGAGCAGTTCTTC. Its protein is CASSNRLPAGASSYNEQFF.

The chain joins TRBV7-2 to TRBJ2-7; 7 bases are a match to TRBD1. V dropped 2 bases and J dropped 3; count of bases not matched to a gene: 13. Germline CDR1 is SGHTA and CDR2 is FQGNSA. CDR3 size: 17 residues. The CDR3 coding sequence is TGTGCCAGCAGCTTAAAGAGGCCGACAGGGTCCCTCTACGAGCAGTACTTC. Translating gives CASSLKRPTGSLYEQYF.

This clone was seen once. The genes are TRBV7-9 and TRBJ2-7, with D possibly matching TRBD2 (6 bases). CDR1 is SEHNR and CDR2 is FQNEAQ in the germline V gene (reference sequence). The germline V and J ends were trimmed by 5 bases and 7 bases, with 21 bases remaining between them. The CDR3 has 15 amino acids. The CDR3 nucleotides are TGTGCCAGCAGCGCGGCCCCCCAAAAGGCGGGGGAGCAGTACTTC. Protein product: CASSAAPQKAGEQYF.

The genes are TRBV5-6 and TRBJ2-5; D is possibly TRBD2 (5 bases). V shed 0 bases and J shed 2 bases, with 11 bases lying between them. The CDR3 runs to 15 residues. Germline CDR1 and CDR2: SGHDT and YYEEEE. The CDR3 is CASSLGRRGQETQYF. For the CDR3, the DNA is TGTGCCAGCAGCTTGGGGCGGCGCGGGCAAGAGACCCAGTACTTC.

About this clone itself: Distinct nucleotide sequences in the sample also encode this CDR3. The genes are TRBV7-9 and TRBJ2-2; no firm D call. Trimming removed 1 base from V and 8 bases from J, with 5 bases in between. This CDR3 is built from 12 residues. Germline CDR1 and CDR2: SEHNR and FQNEAQ (reference sequence). This CDR3 reads CASSLVTGELFF. In DNA form, the CDR3 reads TGTGCCAGCAGCTTAGTGACAGGGGAGCTGTTTTTT.

This clone was observed a single time. This chain uses TRBV12-3 or TRBV12-4 with TRBJ1-1; tentative D call: TRBD1 (5 bases). There are 12 residues in the CDR3. V shed 1 base and J shed 11 bases, with 11 bases lying between them. The CDR3 nucleotides are TGTGCCAGCAGTTTAGGACAGCAAAAGGCTTTCTTT. Its translation: CASSLGQQKAFF.

This clone was observed a few times. This chain joins TRBV5-4 and TRBJ2-3, with a weak D call TRBD2 (6 bases). The CDR3 is made up of 15 amino acids. Trimming removed 4 bases at V and 2 bases at J, with 14 bases between. Germline V gene sequence: CDR1 SGHNT, CDR2 YYREEE (reference sequence). The CDR3, as DNA: TGTGCCAGCAGCCGTAGCGGTATATTCACAGATACGCAGTATTTT. Translated: CASSRSGIFTDTQYF.

CDR3 nucleotides: TGTGCCAAAGAGGGAGGGCGGACCACCTACGAGCAGTACTTC. Translating gives CAKEGGRTTYEQYF. The V call is TRBV27, the J call TRBJ2-7; 7 bases match TRBD2. CDR1 and CDR2 (germline): MNHEY, SMNVEV (reference sequence). Trimming cost V 10 bases and J 2 bases; bases outside gene matches: 11. CDR3 length: 14 amino acids.

This clone was counted a single time. The V call is TRBV4-1, the J call TRBJ1-1, with 8 positions matching TRBD1. J gave up 10 bases and V 4 bases, and 11 bases lay outside the gene matches. In germline, CDR1 is MGHRA, CDR2 YSYEKL. The CDR3 consists of 14 residues. The CDR3 sequence is CASSRPGQAYGAFF. The CDR3 coding sequence is TGCGCCAGCAGCCGCCCGGGACAGGCGTACGGAGCTTTCTTT.

This rearrangement joins TRBV4-2 to TRBJ2-3; TRBD2 matches 14 bases. V gave up 4 bases and J gave up 8 bases; unmatched junction bases: 2. The length of the CDR3 is 14 residues. Germline-derived CDR1 and CDR2 are LGHNA and YNFKEQ. CDR3 sequence: CASSLGLAGGTQYF. Written as DNA, the CDR3 is TGTGCCAGCAGCCTTGGACTAGCGGGAGGTACGCAGTATTTT.

This clone was counted a single time. This chain links TRBV5-1 with TRBJ2-6, with 8 bases aligning to TRBD1. The germline V gene has CDR1 SGHRS and CDR2 YFSETQ. Unmatched junction bases numbered 5, after V lost 2 bases and J lost 1 base. The CDR3 covers 17 residues. The CDR3 DNA reads as TGCGCCAGCAGCTTCGGGACAGGATTTTCTGGGGCCAACGTCCTGACTTTC. Protein sequence: CASSFGTGFSGANVLTF.

J is TRBJ1-2 and V is TRBV12-5, with D possibly matching TRBD1 (6 bases). The length of the CDR3 is 12 residues. CDR1 LGHNT and CDR2 FRNRAP come from the germline V gene. The germline V and J ends were trimmed by 6 bases and 5 bases, with 10 bases remaining between them. CDR3 sequence: CASGQDSYGYTF. The CDR3 bases are TGTGCTAGTGGCCAGGACAGTTATGGCTACACCTTC.

This chain joins TRBV6-2 or TRBV6-3 and TRBJ2-1; D perhaps matches TRBD2 (5 bases). CDR1 and CDR2 from the germline V gene are MNHEY and SVGEGT. V lost 0 bases to trimming and J lost 6 bases, with 12 bases between them. There are 15 residues in the CDR3. The chain's CDR3 is CASSYSRGWGNEQFF. The CDR3 region has the DNA TGTGCCAGCAGTTACTCCCGAGGGTGGGGCAATGAGCAGTTCTTC.

This clone was seen just once. The V gene is TRBV5-4, the J gene TRBJ2-7, with D possibly TRBD2 on 5 matching bases. This CDR3 region has 15 residues. V shed 0 bases and J shed 0 bases, with 10 bases lying between them. Germline CDR1 reads SGHNT; CDR2 reads YYREEE (reference sequence). Here the CDR3 reads CASSLARGSSYEQYF. CDR3 DNA sequence: TGTGCCAGCAGCTTGGCCAGAGGGAGCTCCTACGAGCAGTACTTC.

The V call is TRBV4-2, the J call TRBJ2-1, with 9 bases identical to TRBD2. Germline V lookup: CDR1 LGHNA, CDR2 YNFKEQ. V lost 0 bases and J lost 10; bases outside the gene matches: 10. This CDR3 is built from 16 residues. The CDR3 region has the DNA TGTGCCAGCAGCCAAGATCGTCGGCTAGCGGGACAGGAGCAGTTCTTC. Translating gives CASSQDRRLAGQEQFF.

The V and J genes are TRBV28 and TRBJ1-1; D remains ambiguous. Trimming left V 8 bases short and J 1 base short, with 8 bases between. CDR3 length: 12 residues. Germline V gene lookup returns CDR1 MDHEN and CDR2 SYDVKM. This CDR3 is CASHRSNTEAFF. CDR3 DNA: TGTGCCAGCCACAGATCGAACACTGAAGCTTTCTTT.

V usage is TRBV9 and J usage is TRBJ1-1; 9 bases map to TRBD1. The V and J ends lost 0 bases and 4 bases, in that order; junction bases with no gene match: 7. This CDR3 contains 16 residues. The germline gives CDR1 SGDLS, CDR2 YYNGEE. The CDR3 DNA is TGTGCCAGCAGCGTAGGTGGACAGGGGAGGGGCACTGAAGCTTTCTTT. Translated: CASSVGGQGRGTEAFF.

This chain uses TRBV24-1 with TRBJ2-5, with D possibly being TRBD2 (5 bases). The V gene lost 5 bases and the J gene lost 1 base, with 10 bases spanning the gap. The CDR3 totals 14 residues. Germline CDR1 reads KGHDR; CDR2 reads SFDVKD. Written as DNA, the CDR3 is TGTGCCACCAGTGGCGGGCAGCTCCAAGAGACCCAGTACTTC. Amino acids: CATSGGQLQETQYF.